This T cell receptor (beta chain) came from a study of T cells after yellow fever vaccination. This CDR3 contains 11 residues. From germline, CDR1 is DFQATT and CDR2 SNEGSKA (reference sequence). Trimming stripped 3 bases from V and 7 bases from J, with 7 bases between. They built TCR cDNA with 5'RACE template switching, a step that put in a universal primer site and UMIs. TCRdb used MiXCR to reprocess the 5' RACE reads, holding one entry per CDR3 protein. Of a few hundred thousand distinct CDR3 sequences detected, approximately 4% appear once; the ten largest clones hold 20% to 25%. About this clonotype itself: Its antigen is still unknown.

Study-level points and caveats: On re-exposure, the response was weaker but peaked faster, at day 5 versus 15.

The source material was PBMCs, sampled 5 days after the yellow fever booster vaccination. This chain links TRBV20-1 with TRBJ2-4; D unresolved. This clonotype was sampled from a man aged 18 to 29 who received the YFV17D yellow fever vaccine. The CDR3 reads CSASRQNIQYF. CDR3 coding DNA: TGCAGTGCTAGCCGGCAGAACATTCAGTACTTC.